One sample yielded the 17 T cell receptor beta chains listed below, sequenced in a study of neurological immune-mediated disorders. MiXCR was run by TCRdb on the 5' RACE reads, yielding one entry per CDR3 protein. The sample has some 57,000 distinct CDR3 sequences, roughly 3.8% seen once; the top ten hold approximately 7.1%. Sequences were obtained from PBMCs. The receptor source for this set is a man in his sixties with multiple sclerosis.

This clonotype was recorded at least ten times. CDR3 in DNA: TGCAGTGCGAGCGGGGGGGCAATAGATACGCAGTATTTT. It codes for CSASGGAIDTQYF. The chain couples TRBV20-1 to TRBJ2-3, with 10 nucleotides matching TRBD2. Looked up from germline, CDR1 is DFQATT and CDR2 is SNEGSKA (reference sequence). Unmatched junction bases numbered 5, after V lost 6 bases and J lost 5 bases. The CDR3 is 13 amino acids.

The chain uses TRBV20-1 and TRBJ2-1; D gene unclear. CDR1 and CDR2 from the germline V gene are DFQATT and SNEGSKA (reference sequence). Trimming shortened V by 6 bases and J by 2 bases, and 14 bases separated the two germline ends. The CDR3 is 14 amino acids. CDR3 in DNA: TGCAGTGCAAAGCCGGCCTCCGCCTACAATGAGCAGTTCTTC. Its translation is CSAKPASAYNEQFF.

This clonotype was recorded at least ten times. This chain joins TRBV7-2 and TRBJ2-5, with D perhaps matching TRBD1 (5 bases). The V and J ends lost 3 bases and 5 bases respectively, with 16 bases between them. Germline-derived CDR1 and CDR2 are SGHTA and FQGNSA. CDR3 length: 15 amino acids. The CDR3 DNA reads as TGTGCCAGCAGCTTGACGACAGAGCTTCGGGAGACCCAGTACTTC. Translating gives CASSLTTELRETQYF.

This clonotype was seen ten or more times. A junction end diverges from the germline sequence, so it may reflect a read error. The V call is TRBV15, the J call TRBJ1-5, with TRBD1 identical over 7 bases. The CDR3 spans 14 residues. Germline V CDR1 and CDR2: LNHNV, YYDKDF (reference sequence). CDR3 coding DNA: TGTGCGACCAAGGGGGCGCGGGGAGATCAGCCCCAGCATTTT. Its protein product is CATKGARGDQPQHF.

This clonotype was seen at least ten times. The chain recombines TRBV12-3 or TRBV12-4 with TRBJ2-2; a weak D match, TRBD1 (5 bases). V dropped 6 bases and J dropped 5 bases, with 16 bases sitting between them. This CDR3 spans 15 amino acids. CDR3 amino acids: CASRQGGHLTGELFF. The CDR3 coding sequence is TGTGCCAGCAGACAAGGTGGACACTTGACCGGGGAGCTGTTTTTT.

This clonotype was recorded many times. The chain combines TRBV7-9 with TRBJ2-1; 8 nucleotides agree with TRBD1. This CDR3 comprises 16 residues. Germline V gene data show CDR1 as SEHNR and CDR2 as FQNEAQ (reference sequence). V trimming: 5 bases; J trimming: 2 bases; junction bases outside the gene matches: 8. In nucleotides, the CDR3 is TGTGCCAGCAGCCTAGAAGTGACAGGGGCCTACAATGAGCAGTTCTTC. Translated: CASSLEVTGAYNEQFF.

In its sample, this clonotype was seen many times. The chain is built from TRBV7-2 and TRBJ2-1; D gene uncertain. CDR1 and CDR2 (germline): SGHTA, FQGNSA. The V end was cut by 2 bases, the J end by 5 bases, with 7 bases between. The CDR3 runs 13 residues. CDR3 in DNA: TGTGCCAGCAGCTTATCAGTGGACAATGAGCAGTTCTTC. This translates into CASSLSVDNEQFF.

The chain employs TRBV9 and TRBJ1-1; D may be TRBD1 (5 bases). This CDR3 comprises 16 residues. Trimming took off 4 bases at V and 3 bases at J, with 19 bases between the two ends. The germline V gene has CDR1 SGDLS and CDR2 YYNGEE. The CDR3 region has the DNA TGTGCCAGCAGCCCCCCCCCGGGGGGGTTTGACACTGAAGCTTTCTTT. It specifies CASSPPPGGFDTEAFF. Based on the CDR3 plus reference TRBV9 and TRBJ1-1, the full variable domain is DSGVTQTPKHLITATGQRVTLRCSPRSGDLSVYWYQQSLDQGLQFLIQYYNGEERAKGNILERFSAQQFPDLHSELNLSSLELGDSALYFCASSPPPGGFDTEAFFGQGTRLTVV.

This clonotype showed up many times. V usage is TRBV2 and J usage is TRBJ1-2; possibly TRBD1 for D (6 bases). CDR1 and CDR2 (germline): SNHLY, FYNNEI. Deletions cut 5 bases from V and 7 bases from J, with 14 bases between. The CDR3 covers 13 residues. This CDR3 reads CASSYSGQSGYTF. CDR3 nucleotide sequence: TGTGCCAGCAGTTATTCCGGACAGAGTGGCTACACCTTC.

This clonotype was recorded at least ten times. The gene calls are TRBV18 and TRBJ2-2, with D hard to call. This CDR3 is 15 amino acids long. Germline CDR1 and CDR2: KGHSH and LQKENI. Trimming removed 0 bases at V and 0 bases at J, with 5 bases between. CDR3 nucleotides: TGTGCCAGCTCACCACCGGGAACGAACACCGGGGAGCTGTTTTTT. It codes for CASSPPGTNTGELFF.

This clonotype turned up a few times. The chain uses TRBV20-1 and TRBJ2-3; D gene ambiguous. Trimming took off 6 bases at V and 0 bases at J, with 13 bases between the two ends. The germline CDR1 and CDR2 sequences are DFQATT and SNEGSKA (reference sequence). This CDR3 has 14 residues. CDR3 nucleotides: TGCAGTGCGGTCCCGGCGGTTAGCACAGATACGCAGTATTTT. Protein: CSAVPAVSTDTQYF.

The sample holds many counts of this clonotype. The chain has TRBV12-3 or TRBV12-4 and TRBJ2-3; D may be TRBD2 (6 bases). The V end was cut by 7 bases, the J end by 5 bases, with 16 bases between. CDR3 size: 14 residues. CDR3 coding DNA: TGTGCCAGCACCCCAATGCTAGCGTTAGATACGCAGTATTTT. Its protein product is CASTPMLALDTQYF.

This clonotype showed up many times. The chain couples TRBV20-1 to TRBJ2-3, with D unresolved. V lost 4 bases, J lost 1 base, and 15 bases lay in between. Per germline, CDR1 DFQATT and CDR2 SNEGSKA (reference sequence). The CDR3 has 15 residues. This CDR3 reads CSATQDPSGTDTQYF. CDR3 coding DNA: TGCAGTGCTACTCAAGACCCCAGTGGCACAGATACGCAGTATTTT.

This clonotype turned up a few times. V and J are TRBV11-2 and TRBJ2-7; 13 bases map to TRBD2. This CDR3 is 18 amino acids long. Unmatched junction bases numbered 10, after V lost 3 bases and J lost 2 bases. CDR1 is SGHAT, CDR2 FQNNGV, per germline. The CDR3 region is CASSFPPGLAGPTYEQYF. DNA of the CDR3: TGTGCCAGCAGCTTTCCCCCGGGACTAGCGGGGCCGACCTACGAGCAGTACTTC.

The V call is TRBV29-1, the J call TRBJ2-1, with TRBD1 matching 9 bases. Per germline, CDR1 SQVTM and CDR2 ANQGSEA. The J segment lost 10 bases and the V segment lost 6 bases, leaving 4 bases of the junction unmatched. The CDR3 covers 11 residues. Written as DNA, the CDR3 is TGCAGCGTGTGGGGACAGGGCGAGCAGTTCTTC. This sequence encodes CSVWGQGEQFF.

This clonotype occurred many times. This chain joins TRBV5-1 and TRBJ1-2; D might be TRBD1 (5 bases). Germline lookup yields CDR1 SGHRS and CDR2 YFSETQ. The CDR3 spans 16 residues. V lost 2 bases and J 3 bases, leaving 17 bases between the germline ends. Written as DNA, the CDR3 is TGCGCCAGCAGCTTTGCCACGCCGCGGGGGGACTATGGCTACACCTTC. Its translation is CASSFATPRGDYGYTF.

This clonotype was observed at least ten times. The V and J genes are TRBV29-1 and TRBJ1-1; 7 bases match TRBD1. The CDR3 loop spans 13 amino acids. Germline CDR1 SQVTM, CDR2 ANQGSEA. With 6 bases clipped from V and 5 bases from J, the junction kept 9 bases outside the gene matches. The CDR3 sequence: CSVRQGVSTEAFF. CDR3 DNA: TGCAGCGTCCGACAGGGAGTGAGTACTGAAGCTTTCTTT.